This T cell receptor beta chain was sequenced during a study of regulatory T cells in long-lasting Graves disease. General observations from the study: Researchers examined only peripheral blood and not thyroid tissue. TRBV28, TRBJ1-2 and TRBJ2-5 were segments that persistent disease favored.

Both iRepertoire HTBI primers and Arm-PCR of CDR3 regions were used to build the TCR beta libraries. Original handling: Samples jointly harbored 60 to 65 TRBV and some 13 TRBJ segments. One entry per CDR3 protein results from TCRdb running MiXCR on the multiplex PCR reads. The authors' filters were not applied to this entry. The sample includes roughly 700,000 distinct CDR3 sequences, about 30% of them seen just once. This clonotype has more than one count but fewer than ten. The antigen is undetermined. This CDR3 region has 16 residues. Germline V gives CDR1 DFQATT, CDR2 SNEGSKA (reference sequence). V was cut by 7 bases and J by 4 bases, with 22 bases left in between. Time point specified: persistent/refractory GD, antithyroid drugs over 5 years with positive TRAb. Researchers made the TCR library from RNA that was extracted from PBMCs.

The material sequenced was peripheral blood mononuclear cells (PBMCs), taken when the disease was refractory, from a patient treated with antithyroid drugs. The clonotype was recovered from a female donor with Graves disease. This rearrangement joins TRBV20-1 to TRBJ2-2, with D tentatively TRBD2 (5 bases). The CDR3 nucleotides are TGCAGTGTCCTTGTGGGAGTTAACGTAGGCACCGGGGAGCTGTTTTTT. It yields the protein CSVLVGVNVGTGELFF.